These 21 T cell receptor beta chains were all obtained from the same sample, sequenced in a study of OX40 agonist ivuxolimab in advanced cancers. Clones were sequenced by immunoSEQ multiplex PCR, and TCRdb holds only the in-frame ones, with some missing. The data contain 48,000 or so clones, around nine tenths of them singletons. The sequencing here drew on CD4+ or CD8+ T cells sorted from blood, taken in a trial of the OX40 agonist ivuxolimab. All receptors come from an adult with an advanced solid tumor such as melanoma, head and neck, liver or kidney cancer.

The V and J genes are TRBV4-3 and TRBJ2-1; 10 bases line up with TRBD2. V lost 1 base, J lost 9 bases, and 6 bases stayed unmatched. The CDR3 is 15 residues long. Looked up from germline, CDR1 is LGHNA and CDR2 is YSLEER. This CDR3 reads CASSQVKREGSEQFF. CDR3 sequence (DNA): TGCGCCAGCAGCCAAGTAAAGCGGGAGGGCAGTGAGCAGTTCTTC.

This clone was recorded only once. As DNA, the CDR3 is TGTGCCAGCAAGTCGGGAGGGAAGGTCACAGATACGCAGTATTTT. As protein: CASKSGGKVTDTQYF. The chain carries TRBV28 and TRBJ2-3, with 8 nucleotides matching TRBD2. CDR3 length: 15 residues. The germline gives CDR1 MDHEN, CDR2 SYDVKM. V was pared by 7 bases and J by 2 bases, with 8 bases of the junction left unmatched.

The sample holds one count of this clone. The chain joins TRBV7-3 to TRBJ2-1; D may correspond to TRBD1 or TRBD2 (6 bases each). The germline V and J ends were trimmed by 7 bases and 2 bases, with 15 bases remaining between them. Germline V CDR1 and CDR2: SGHTA, FQGTGA. The CDR3 is 15 residues long. DNA for the CDR3: TGTGCCAGCACCGAGGGGGGAGACCCCTACAATGAGCAGTTCTTC. Translation: CASTEGGDPYNEQFF.

This clone was counted only a few times. The V gene is TRBV4-1, the J gene TRBJ1-5, with TRBD1 identical over 8 bases. Germline CDR1 MGHRA, CDR2 YSYEKL. The CDR3 sequence is 13 residues long. Trimming took 5 bases from V and 6 from J; bases not matched to a gene: 3. The CDR3 is CASSAQGAQPQHF. CDR3 DNA sequence: TGCGCCAGCAGCGCCCAGGGGGCTCAGCCCCAGCATTTT.

The V gene is TRBV19, the J gene TRBJ2-1, with 9 nucleotides matching TRBD2. Germline V gene lookup returns CDR1 LNHDA and CDR2 SQIVND (reference sequence). The CDR3 runs 14 residues. The junction had 0 bases not matched to a gene; V was cut back by 2 bases and J by 4 bases. The DNA of the CDR3 is TGTGCCAGTAGTATAACTAGCGGGTACAATGAGCAGTTCTTC. Residues: CASSITSGYNEQFF.

This rearrangement joins TRBV19 to TRBJ1-1; D not resolved. Germline CDR1 and CDR2: LNHDA and SQIVND (reference sequence). This CDR3 region has 13 residues. Between the trimmed V and J ends, which lost 8 bases and 4 bases, there was a span of 14 bases. The CDR3 nucleotides read TGTGCCAGTCGCAAGGAGCTGAGCACTGAAGCTTTCTTT. Residues: CASRKELSTEAFF.

V usage is TRBV4-3 and J usage is TRBJ1-2; D might be TRBD1 (5 bases). The CDR3 spans 17 residues. From germline, CDR1 is LGHNA and CDR2 YSLEER. V lost 4 bases and J lost 0, with 18 bases in between. CDR3 nucleotide sequence: TGCGCCAGCAGCCTCGGTTATAGCGGGGGATCTAACTATGGCTACACCTTC. Residues: CASSLGYSGGSNYGYTF.

DNA for the CDR3: TGTGCCAGTAGCGGATTACTAGGACAGGCGAATGAAAAACTGTTTTTT. It codes for CASSGLLGQANEKLFF. The rearrangement uses TRBV19 and TRBJ1-4; 7 bases map to TRBD1. The V and J ends lost 6 bases and 5 bases, in that order; junction bases with no gene match: 12. Germline CDR1 is LNHDA and CDR2 is SQIVND (reference sequence). The CDR3 length is 16 residues.

The rearrangement links TRBV19 to TRBJ2-3; 8 nucleotides agree with TRBD2. V dropped 7 bases and J dropped 7; count of bases not matched to a gene: 7. Germline V lookup: CDR1 LNHDA, CDR2 SQIVND (reference sequence). The CDR3 contains 13 residues. CDR3 region: CASTPGGPNTQYF. The CDR3, as DNA: TGTGCCAGTACCCCGGGAGGGCCCAATACGCAGTATTTT.

This sequence joins TRBV5-6 and TRBJ1-2; TRBD1 aligns across 12 bases. Germline V CDR1 and CDR2: SGHDT, YYEEEE. Losses at the gene ends were 4 bases for V and 2 bases for J; bases not matched to a gene: 12. CDR3 length: 18 amino acids. The CDR3 DNA sequence: TGTGCCAGCAGCCCAGTCCCGGGACAGGGGGCGCGGAACTATGGCTACACCTTC. Its protein is CASSPVPGQGARNYGYTF.

The chain combines TRBV18 with TRBJ2-7; D may correspond to TRBD1 or TRBD2 (5 bases each). CDR3 length: 14 residues. The V end lost 3 bases, the J end lost 2 bases, and 11 bases lay between the germline ends. Per germline, CDR1 KGHSH and CDR2 LQKENI. The CDR3 here is CASSPRDLTYEQYF. In nucleotides, the CDR3 is TGTGCCAGCTCACCCCGGGACCTCACCTACGAGCAGTACTTC.

This chain links TRBV5-4 with TRBJ2-7; possibly TRBD1 for D (5 bases). V was cut by 0 bases and J by 3 bases, with 19 bases left in between. The germline CDR1 and CDR2 sequences are SGHNT and YYREEE (reference sequence). CDR3 length: 17 residues. This CDR3 is CASSLGLGVGPYYEQYF. DNA of the CDR3: TGTGCCAGCAGCTTGGGCCTAGGGGTAGGCCCCTACTACGAGCAGTACTTC.

This clone occurred a few times. The chain couples TRBV5-6 to TRBJ1-1; D uncertain. Trimming stripped 4 bases from V and 10 bases from J, with 14 bases between. Germline CDR1 and CDR2: SGHDT and YYEEEE. The CDR3 sequence is 12 residues long. CDR3 sequence (DNA): TGTGCCAGCAGCGTGCCAAGCGATAGAGCTTTCTTT. Protein product: CASSVPSDRAFF.

The chain couples TRBV6-5 to TRBJ2-5; D gene uncertain. The V gene's germline CDR1 is MNHEY and CDR2 SVGAGI. This CDR3 spans 11 amino acids. V was clipped by 6 bases and J by 7 bases, with 9 bases between them. The CDR3 region is CASRDWGTQYF. CDR3 nucleotide sequence: TGTGCCAGCAGGGATTGGGGGACCCAGTACTTC.

The rearrangement joins TRBV19 to TRBJ2-2; perhaps TRBD1 as D (6 bases). Germline V CDR1 and CDR2: LNHDA, SQIVND (reference sequence). The CDR3 is 14 amino acids. The V end was cut by 3 bases, the J end by 5 bases, with 10 bases between. The CDR3 protein is CASSISRGTGELFF. The CDR3 bases are TGTGCCAGTAGTATTAGTAGGGGGACCGGGGAGCTGTTTTTT. The variable domain in full, with the rest retrieved from reference TRBV19 and TRBJ2-2, is DGGITQSPKYLFRKEGQNVTLSCEQNLNHDAMYWYRQDPGQGLRLIYYSQIVNDFQKGDIAEGYSVSREKKESFPLTVTSAQKNPTAFYLCASSISRGTGELFFGEGSRLTVL.

DNA of the CDR3: TGCGCCAGCAGCTTGGGATCTAGCGGGGCTTTCTCCTACGAGCAGTACTTC. Its translation: CASSLGSSGAFSYEQYF. This chain links TRBV5-1 with TRBJ2-7, with 9 bases identical to TRBD2. CDR1 and CDR2 (germline): SGHRS, YFSETQ. Trimming removed 0 bases from V and 0 bases from J; junction bases left unmatched: 7. The CDR3 has 17 amino acids.

The rearrangement uses TRBV6-9 and TRBJ1-2; D gene ambiguous. Germline V lookup: CDR1 MNHGY, CDR2 SVAAGI. Between the trimmed V and J ends, which lost 0 bases and 8 bases, there was a span of 19 bases. The CDR3 consists of 16 residues. The CDR3 DNA reads TGTGCCAGCAGTTATTCACGGGAGATTAAAAGTCACGGCTACACCTTC. Its protein product is CASSYSREIKSHGYTF.

Only one count was recorded for this clone. The gene calls are TRBV11-2 and TRBJ1-5, with 7 positions matching TRBD1. Germline V CDR1 and CDR2: SGHAT, FQNNGV. The V segment lost 3 bases and the J segment 8 bases; nucleotides outside the gene matches: 4. The CDR3 sequence is 13 residues long. CDR3 region: CASSLGQTEPQHF. CDR3 nucleotide sequence: TGTGCCAGCAGCTTGGGACAGACAGAGCCCCAGCATTTT.

The rearrangement uses TRBV18 and TRBJ1-4; no reliable D call. The CDR3 spans 16 residues. V was clipped by 2 bases and J by 2 bases, with 12 bases between them. Germline V CDR1 and CDR2: KGHSH, LQKENI. CDR3 region: CASSPNSGATNEKLFF. In nucleotides, the CDR3 is TGTGCCAGCTCACCAAACTCCGGTGCCACTAATGAAAAACTGTTTTTT.

This chain uses TRBV28 with TRBJ1-1, with 9 bases identical to TRBD1. Germline lookup yields CDR1 MDHEN and CDR2 SYDVKM. V shed 0 bases, J shed 1 base, and the junction held 3 bases outside the gene matches. The CDR3 sequence is 16 residues long. CDR3 in amino acids: CASSLWGTGQNTEAFF. CDR3 nucleotides: TGTGCCAGCAGTTTATGGGGGACAGGGCAGAACACTGAAGCTTTCTTT.

This chain links TRBV9 with TRBJ2-3; 9 bases are a match to TRBD2. The CDR3 runs 15 residues. Germline CDR1 reads SGDLS; CDR2 reads YYNGEE. With V trimmed by 3 bases and J by 1 base, 3 bases remained unmatched. The CDR3 coding sequence is TGTGCCAGCAGCGCCCGGACTAGCGGCACAGATACGCAGTATTTT. Translated: CASSARTSGTDTQYF.